Each of the 28 T cell receptor beta chains below was sequenced from the same sample in a study of blood T cell repertoires in COVID-19. TCRdb's table, derived via immunoSEQ multiplex PCR, lists solely in-frame clones and lacks some. The sample has roughly 110,000 clones; more than 70% are singletons. The specimen was peripheral blood. The receptors shown here come from a man in his 70s with acute or convalescent COVID-19.

The V call is TRBV27, the J call TRBJ1-1, with a tentative D call TRBD1 (5 bases). Trimming pared 3 bases from V and 3 bases from J, leaving 14 bases between. Germline CDR1 is MNHEY and CDR2 is SMNVEV (reference sequence). This CDR3 has 15 amino acids. CDR3 nucleotide sequence: TGTGCCAGCAGTTTTACAGGTTCTTGGGACACTGAAGCTTTCTTT. Its protein is CASSFTGSWDTEAFF.

The chain combines TRBV27 with TRBJ2-2, with D perhaps matching TRBD2 (6 bases). This CDR3 spans 15 amino acids. The germline V gene has CDR1 MNHEY and CDR2 SMNVEV (reference sequence). The germline V and J ends were trimmed by 3 bases and 1 base, with 9 bases remaining between them. The CDR3 nucleotides read TGTGCCAGCAGTTTTACTAGCCTGAACACCGGGGAGCTGTTTTTT. Amino acid sequence: CASSFTSLNTGELFF.

This chain connects TRBV7-2 to TRBJ2-3; D possibly corresponds to TRBD2 (5 bases). This CDR3 is built from 16 residues. Trimming took 5 bases from V and 2 from J, leaving 17 bases between them. The germline CDR1 and CDR2 sequences are SGHTA and FQGNSA. The CDR3 here is CASSSPGRAYTDTQYF. The CDR3 nucleotides read TGTGCCAGCAGCAGCCCCGGGCGGGCCTACACAGATACGCAGTATTTT. Variable domain in full (rest from reference TRBV7-2 and TRBJ2-3): GAGVSQSPSNKVTEKGKDVELRCDPISGHTALYWYRQSLGQGLEFLIYFQGNSAPDKSGLPSDRFSAERTGGSVSTLTIQRTQQEDSAVYLCASSSPGRAYTDTQYFGPGTRLTVL.

The chain carries TRBV5-1 and TRBJ1-2; D gene unclear. The germline V and J ends were trimmed by 2 bases and 2 bases, with 7 bases remaining between them. There are 13 residues in the CDR3. CDR1 SGHRS and CDR2 YFSETQ come from the germline V gene. CDR3 DNA: TGCGCCAGCAGCTTCGGCAGGAACTATGGCTACACCTTC. It translates to CASSFGRNYGYTF.

This chain joins TRBV15 and TRBJ2-1; 15 bases map to TRBD2. The CDR3 is 19 amino acids. Germline CDR1 is LNHNV and CDR2 is YYDKDF (reference sequence). After removal of 4 bases from V and 0 bases from J, the junction contained 7 bases not matched to a gene. The CDR3: CATSKGLAGGLDSYNEQFF. Here the CDR3 DNA reads TGTGCCACCAGCAAAGGACTAGCGGGGGGGCTCGACTCCTACAATGAGCAGTTCTTC.

This chain joins TRBV5-1 and TRBJ2-3, with D unclear. Germline CDR1 is SGHRS and CDR2 is YFSETQ. V lost 0 bases and J 1 base, leaving 12 bases between the germline ends. There are 16 residues in the CDR3. CDR3 region: CASSLAETGGTDTQYF. The CDR3 region has the DNA TGCGCCAGCAGCTTGGCGGAGACCGGCGGCACAGATACGCAGTATTTT.

The DNA for the CDR3 is TGCAGTGCTAGCCCCCCCGGTGAGGACACCTTC. This gives the protein CSASPPGEDTF. The rearrangement uses TRBV20-1 and TRBJ1-2; D remains ambiguous. This CDR3 contains 11 residues. Trimming left V 3 bases short and J 12 bases short, with 14 bases between. In germline, CDR1 is DFQATT, CDR2 SNEGSKA (reference sequence).

The chain joins TRBV24-1 to TRBJ2-3; 10 bases align to TRBD1. The CDR3 consists of 14 residues. Trimming removed 4 bases from V and 8 bases from J; junction bases left unmatched: 5. Germline CDR1 reads KGHDR; CDR2 reads SFDVKD. CDR3 amino acids: CATSEGDRGVTQYF. The DNA for the CDR3 is TGTGCCACCAGTGAGGGGGACAGGGGTGTTACGCAGTATTTT.

This clone is a singleton in its sample. This chain uses TRBV19 with TRBJ1-2; D might be TRBD1 (5 bases). The CDR3 has 13 residues. Deletions cut 6 bases from V and 4 bases from J, with 12 bases between. Germline V gives CDR1 LNHDA, CDR2 SQIVND (reference sequence). CDR3 loop: CASSPWGGYGYTF. The CDR3 DNA follows: TGTGCCAGTAGCCCCTGGGGGGGCTATGGCTACACCTTC.

The rearrangement joins TRBV6-5 to TRBJ1-1; maybe TRBD1 (5 bases). V was clipped by 6 bases and J by 1 base, with 12 bases between them. Germline V gene lookup returns CDR1 MNHEY and CDR2 SVGAGI. This CDR3 spans 14 amino acids. The CDR3 DNA is TGTGCCAGCAGCCACGGACAAAAGAACACTGAAGCTTTCTTT. The encoded protein is CASSHGQKNTEAFF.

V gene TRBV6-5 combines with J gene TRBJ2-7, with TRBD1 matching over 7 bases. CDR1 and CDR2 (germline): MNHEY, SVGAGI. CDR3 length equals 13 residues. Trimming removed 6 bases from V and 7 bases from J; junction bases left unmatched: 9. The CDR3 protein is CASRPLTGVEQYF. CDR3 DNA sequence: TGTGCCAGCAGGCCCCTCACAGGGGTAGAGCAGTACTTC.

The J gene is TRBJ1-6, the V gene TRBV7-9; the D gene is possibly TRBD1 (6 bases). Trimming cost V 5 bases and J 6 bases, with 11 bases left between them. The CDR3 is made up of 14 amino acids. The V gene's germline CDR1 is SEHNR and CDR2 FQNEAQ (reference sequence). This CDR3 is CASSLQGPNSPLHF. As DNA, the CDR3 is TGTGCCAGCAGCCTACAGGGACCTAATTCACCCCTCCACTTT.

Written as DNA, the CDR3 is TGTGCCAGCAGTTACCTGGTAGCGGGGGCCACGGTATTACAGTTCTTC. Protein sequence: CASSYLVAGATVLQFF. This sequence joins TRBV6-5 and TRBJ2-1, with TRBD2 matching 9 bases. Germline V gene lookup returns CDR1 MNHEY and CDR2 SVGAGI. The V segment lost 2 bases and the J segment 13 bases; nucleotides outside the gene matches: 15. The CDR3 spans 16 residues.

The chain carries TRBV27 and TRBJ1-2; unclear D gene. V was trimmed by 10 bases and J by 1 base, leaving 4 bases between them. Looked up from germline, CDR1 is MNHEY and CDR2 is SMNVEV (reference sequence). This CDR3 comprises 10 residues. The CDR3, as DNA: TGTGCCACATTTAACTATGGCTACACCTTC. It specifies CATFNYGYTF.

The genes are TRBV14 and TRBJ1-2; D gene ambiguous. The CDR3 is made up of 15 amino acids. With 0 bases removed from V and 3 bases from J, the gap between germline ends came to 11 bases. Germline V gene lookup returns CDR1 SGHDN and CDR2 FVKESK. The CDR3 spells CASSQDKVRDYGYTF. The CDR3 DNA reads as TGTGCCAGCAGCCAAGATAAGGTTCGGGACTATGGCTACACCTTC. Full variable domain (rest looked up from reference TRBV14 and TRBJ1-2): EAGVTQFPSHSVIEKGQTVTLRCDPISGHDNLYWYRRVMGKEIKFLLHFVKESKQDESGMPNNRFLAERTGGTYSTLKVQPAELEDSGVYFCASSQDKVRDYGYTFGSGTRLTVV.

The CDR3 loop reads CAMARLTNYGYTF. The CDR3 DNA reads as TGTGCCATGGCGAGGCTAACTAACTATGGCTACACCTTC. V and J are TRBV5-4 and TRBJ1-2, with no clear D. Germline CDR1 and CDR2: SGHNT and YYREEE (reference sequence). V was shortened by 9 bases and J by 0 bases, with 12 bases between the two germline ends. This CDR3 has 13 residues.

The chain combines TRBV28 with TRBJ2-1; 11 bases fit TRBD2. This CDR3 has 16 amino acids. J lost 6 bases, V lost 6 bases, and 10 bases had no gene match. The germline CDR1 and CDR2 sequences are MDHEN and SYDVKM. CDR3 residues: CASRLTGTSGANEQFF. In DNA form, the CDR3 reads TGTGCCAGCAGGTTAACCGGGACTAGCGGTGCCAATGAGCAGTTCTTC.

The chain is built from TRBV5-8 and TRBJ2-3; 7 bases line up with TRBD1. CDR1 SGHTS and CDR2 YDEGEE come from the germline V gene. The V and J ends lost 2 bases and 6 bases, in that order; junction bases with no gene match: 9. CDR3 length equals 15 residues. CDR3 sequence (DNA): TGTGCCAGCAGCTTCCTTGAGGGGGCAAGTGATACGCAGTATTTT. This gives the protein CASSFLEGASDTQYF. The full variable domain, in which reference TRBV5-8 and TRBJ2-3 provide the parts outside the CDR3, is EAGVTQSPTHLIKTRGQQATLRCSPISGHTSVYWYQQALGLGLQFLLWYDEGEERNRGNFPPRFSGRQFPNYSSELNVNALELEDSALYLCASSFLEGASDTQYFGPGTRLTVL.

The chain links TRBV11-1 to TRBJ2-5, with TRBD2 matching 7 bases. This CDR3 spans 13 amino acids. V was clipped by 3 bases and J by 7 bases; unmatched bases: 5. From germline, CDR1 is SGHAT and CDR2 FQDESV (reference sequence). Here the CDR3 DNA reads TGTGCCAGCAGCTTCGGACTAGAGGGGACCCAGTACTTC. Translation gives CASSFGLEGTQYF.

The table lists this clone with a few counts. The CDR3 coding sequence is TGTGCCAGCAGCTTAGATCACCAGGGGAAGAACACCATATATTTT. As protein: CASSLDHQGKNTIYF. This sequence joins TRBV7-8 and TRBJ1-3; tentatively, D is TRBD1 (6 bases). V gave up 1 base and J gave up 7 bases, with 14 bases separating them. Germline CDR1 SGHVS, CDR2 FQNEAQ. The CDR3 runs 15 residues. The full variable domain, with the rest looked up from reference TRBV7-8 and TRBJ1-3, is GAGVSQSPRYKVAKRGQDVALRCDPISGHVSLFWYQQALGQGPEFLTYFQNEAQLDKSGLPSDRFFAERPEGSVSTLKIQRTQQEDSAVYLCASSLDHQGKNTIYFGEGSWLTVV.

The chain employs TRBV19 and TRBJ2-1; possibly TRBD2 for D (5 bases). CDR1 is LNHDA and CDR2 is SQIVND in the germline V gene (reference sequence). V was clipped by 6 bases and J by 1 base, with 10 bases between them. The CDR3 spans 14 residues. The CDR3 region has the DNA TGTGCCAGTAGCGGCGGGCTATCCTACAATGAGCAGTTCTTC. Its protein is CASSGGLSYNEQFF.

V is TRBV7-6 and J is TRBJ2-3, with D unresolved. The germline V gene encodes CDR1 SGHVS and CDR2 FNYEAQ. The germline V and J ends were trimmed by 3 bases and 2 bases, with 12 bases remaining between them. This CDR3 is built from 15 residues. The CDR3 DNA reads as TGTGCCAGCAGCTTTACGACCAGCGCCACAGATACGCAGTATTTT. This sequence encodes CASSFTTSATDTQYF. The full variable domain, completed using reference TRBV7-6 and TRBJ2-3, is GAGVSQSPRYKVTKRGQDVALRCDPISGHVSLYWYRQALGQGPEFLTYFNYEAQQDKSGLPNDRFSAERPEGSISTLTIQRTEQRDSAMYRCASSFTTSATDTQYFGPGTRLTVL.

CDR3 DNA: TGTGCCAGCAGCTTAGGAATTTCGGGTACTGAAGCTTTCTTT. This gives the protein CASSLGISGTEAFF. The rearrangement uses TRBV7-2 and TRBJ1-1; no firm D call. The CDR3 is 14 amino acids. Trimming shortened V by 1 base and J by 5 bases, and 11 bases separated the two germline ends. The germline V gene has CDR1 SGHTA and CDR2 FQGNSA.

This clone occurred a few times. The chain carries TRBV11-2 and TRBJ1-1, with D possibly being TRBD1 (5 bases). Germline loops: CDR1 SGHAT, CDR2 FQNNGV. The germline V and J ends were trimmed by 5 bases and 0 bases, with 13 bases remaining between them. The CDR3 contains 15 residues. The CDR3 coding sequence is TGTGCCAGCAGCGGGACTATTAATATGAACACTGAAGCTTTCTTT. This translates into CASSGTINMNTEAFF.

The chain uses TRBV9 and TRBJ1-1, with a possible D match to TRBD1 (5 bases). Germline CDR1 SGDLS, CDR2 YYNGEE. V shed 0 bases and J shed 6 bases, with 9 bases lying between them. The CDR3 runs to 13 residues. The CDR3 reads CASSVVGGSEAFF. The CDR3 DNA follows: TGTGCCAGCAGCGTAGTGGGGGGATCTGAAGCTTTCTTT. Variable domain in full (rest from reference TRBV9 and TRBJ1-1): DSGVTQTPKHLITATGQRVTLRCSPRSGDLSVYWYQQSLDQGLQFLIQYYNGEERAKGNILERFSAQQFPDLHSELNLSSLELGDSALYFCASSVVGGSEAFFGQGTRLTVV.

V and J are TRBV5-1 and TRBJ1-4; TRBD1 agrees at 8 bases. CDR3 length: 15 amino acids. The trim removed 4 bases at V and 8 bases at J, leaving 10 bases unmatched. Germline loops: CDR1 SGHRS, CDR2 YFSETQ. CDR3 sequence: CASSPPDRAGEKLFF. DNA for the CDR3: TGCGCCAGCAGCCCCCCGGACAGGGCAGGCGAAAAACTGTTTTTT. Drawing the rest from reference TRBV5-1 and TRBJ1-4, the complete variable domain is KAGVTQTPRYLIKTRGQQVTLSCSPISGHRSVSWYQQTPGQGLQFLFEYFSETQRNKGNFPGRFSGRQFSNSRSEMNVSTLELGDSALYLCASSPPDRAGEKLFFGSGTQLSVL.

This clone was seen only a few times. The chain employs TRBV7-9 and TRBJ2-7; 10 nucleotides line up with TRBD1. Germline V lookup: CDR1 SEHNR, CDR2 FQNEAQ (reference sequence). The CDR3 totals 14 residues. J was trimmed by 7 bases and V by 5 bases; bases with no gene match: 8. CDR3 in amino acids: CASSRQGARGEQYF. CDR3 bases: TGTGCCAGCAGCCGACAGGGGGCGAGAGGGGAGCAGTACTTC.

The chain recombines TRBV7-2 with TRBJ1-1; D remains ambiguous. The germline V gene encodes CDR1 SGHTA and CDR2 FQGNSA. This CDR3 comprises 12 residues. V dropped 5 bases and J dropped 5 bases, with 9 bases sitting between them. CDR3 residues: CASSKRGTEAFF. Here the CDR3 DNA reads TGTGCCAGCAGCAAGCGGGGAACTGAAGCTTTCTTT.